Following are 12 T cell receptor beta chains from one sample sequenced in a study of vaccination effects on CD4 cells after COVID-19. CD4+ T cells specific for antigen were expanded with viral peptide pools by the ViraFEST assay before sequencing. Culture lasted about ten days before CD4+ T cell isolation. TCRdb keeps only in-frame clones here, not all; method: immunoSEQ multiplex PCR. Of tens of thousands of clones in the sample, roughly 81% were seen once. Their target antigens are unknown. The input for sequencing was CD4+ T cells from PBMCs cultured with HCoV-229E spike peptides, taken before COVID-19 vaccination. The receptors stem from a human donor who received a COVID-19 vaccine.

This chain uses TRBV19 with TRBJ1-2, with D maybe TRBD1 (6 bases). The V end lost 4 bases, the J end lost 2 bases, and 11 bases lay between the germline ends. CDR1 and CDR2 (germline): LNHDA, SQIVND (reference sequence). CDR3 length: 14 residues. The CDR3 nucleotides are TGTGCCAGTAGTAACAGGGCAACGAACTATGGCTACACCTTC. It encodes CASSNRATNYGYTF.

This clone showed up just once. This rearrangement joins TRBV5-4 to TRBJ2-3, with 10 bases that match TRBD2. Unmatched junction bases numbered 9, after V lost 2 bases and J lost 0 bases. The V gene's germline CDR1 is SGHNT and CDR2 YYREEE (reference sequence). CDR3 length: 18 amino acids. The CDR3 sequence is CASSFYLAGDPSTDTQYF. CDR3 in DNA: TGTGCCAGCAGCTTTTATCTAGCGGGGGACCCTAGCACAGATACGCAGTATTTT.

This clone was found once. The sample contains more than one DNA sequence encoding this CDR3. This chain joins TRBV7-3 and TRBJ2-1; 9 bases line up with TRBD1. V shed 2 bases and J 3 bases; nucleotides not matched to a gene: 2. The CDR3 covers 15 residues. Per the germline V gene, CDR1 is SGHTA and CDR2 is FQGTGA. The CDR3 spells CASSLEGQGYNEQFF. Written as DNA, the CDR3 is TGTGCCAGCAGCTTAGAGGGACAGGGCTACAATGAGCAGTTCTTC.

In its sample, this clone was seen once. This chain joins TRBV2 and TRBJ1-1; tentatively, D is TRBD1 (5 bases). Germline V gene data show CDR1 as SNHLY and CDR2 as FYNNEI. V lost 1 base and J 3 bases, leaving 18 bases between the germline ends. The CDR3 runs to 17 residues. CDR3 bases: TGTGCCAGCAGTGAAGGGCCTTGGCGAGGGGAAGACACTGAAGCTTTCTTT. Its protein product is CASSEGPWRGEDTEAFF. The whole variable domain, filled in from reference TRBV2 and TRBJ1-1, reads EPEVTQTPSHQVTQMGQEVILRCVPISNHLYFYWYRQILGQKVEFLVSFYNNEISEKSEIFDDQFSVERPDGSNFTLKIRSTKLEDSAMYFCASSEGPWRGEDTEAFFGQGTRLTVV.

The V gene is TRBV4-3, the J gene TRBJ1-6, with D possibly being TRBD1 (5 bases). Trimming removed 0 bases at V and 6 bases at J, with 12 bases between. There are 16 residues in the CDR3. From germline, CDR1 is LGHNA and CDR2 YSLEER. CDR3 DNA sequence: TGCGCCAGCAGCCAAGATCATCAGAGGGGTAATTCACCCCTCCACTTT. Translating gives CASSQDHQRGNSPLHF.

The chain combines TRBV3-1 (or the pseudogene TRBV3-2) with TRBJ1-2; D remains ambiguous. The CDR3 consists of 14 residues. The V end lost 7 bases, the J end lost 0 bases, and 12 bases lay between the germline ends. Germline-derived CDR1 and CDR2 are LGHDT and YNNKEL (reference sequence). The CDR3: CASTSEKTNYGYTF. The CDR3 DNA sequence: TGTGCCAGCACCTCTGAAAAGACTAACTATGGCTACACCTTC.

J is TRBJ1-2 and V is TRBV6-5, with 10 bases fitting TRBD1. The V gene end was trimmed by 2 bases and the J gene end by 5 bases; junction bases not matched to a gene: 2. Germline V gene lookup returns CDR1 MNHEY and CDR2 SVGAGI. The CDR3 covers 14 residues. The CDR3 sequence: CASSYQGQGYGYTF. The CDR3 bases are TGTGCCAGCAGTTACCAGGGACAGGGGTATGGCTACACCTTC.

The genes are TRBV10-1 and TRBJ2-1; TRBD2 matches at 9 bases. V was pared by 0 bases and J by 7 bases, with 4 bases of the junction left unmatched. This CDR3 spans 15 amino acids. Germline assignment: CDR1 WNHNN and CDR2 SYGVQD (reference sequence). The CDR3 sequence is CASSESGTSRNEQFF. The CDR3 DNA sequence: TGCGCCAGCAGTGAGTCCGGGACTAGCCGGAATGAGCAGTTCTTC.

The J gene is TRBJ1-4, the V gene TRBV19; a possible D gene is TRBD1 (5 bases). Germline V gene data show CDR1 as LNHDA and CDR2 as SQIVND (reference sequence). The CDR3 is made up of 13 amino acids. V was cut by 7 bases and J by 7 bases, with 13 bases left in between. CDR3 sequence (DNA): TGTGCCAGTACCTTCCGTGGGGGTGAAAAACTGTTTTTT. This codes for CASTFRGGEKLFF. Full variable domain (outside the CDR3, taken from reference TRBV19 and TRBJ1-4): DGGITQSPKYLFRKEGQNVTLSCEQNLNHDAMYWYRQDPGQGLRLIYYSQIVNDFQKGDIAEGYSVSREKKESFPLTVTSAQKNPTAFYLCASTFRGGEKLFFGSGTQLSVL.

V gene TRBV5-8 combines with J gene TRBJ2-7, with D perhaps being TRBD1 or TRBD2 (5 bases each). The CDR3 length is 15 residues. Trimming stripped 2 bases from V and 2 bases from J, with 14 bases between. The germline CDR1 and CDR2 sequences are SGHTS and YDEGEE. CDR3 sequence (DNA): TGTGCCAGCAGCTTTTGGGACCTGGGAACCTACGAGCAGTACGTC. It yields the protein CASSFWDLGTYEQYV.

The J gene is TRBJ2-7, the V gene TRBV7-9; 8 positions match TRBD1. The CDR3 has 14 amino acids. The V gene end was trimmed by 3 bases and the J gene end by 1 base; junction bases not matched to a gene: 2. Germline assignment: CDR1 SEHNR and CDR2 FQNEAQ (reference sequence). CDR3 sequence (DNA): TGTGCCAGCAGCTTGCAGGGGGCTTCCTACGAGCAGTACGTC. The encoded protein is CASSLQGASYEQYV.

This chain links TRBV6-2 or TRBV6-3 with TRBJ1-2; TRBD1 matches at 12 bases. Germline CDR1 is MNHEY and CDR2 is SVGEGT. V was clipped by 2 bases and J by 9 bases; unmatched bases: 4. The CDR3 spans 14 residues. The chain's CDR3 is CASSYGTGGVRYTF. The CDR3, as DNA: TGTGCCAGCAGTTACGGGACAGGGGGCGTCCGCTACACCTTC.